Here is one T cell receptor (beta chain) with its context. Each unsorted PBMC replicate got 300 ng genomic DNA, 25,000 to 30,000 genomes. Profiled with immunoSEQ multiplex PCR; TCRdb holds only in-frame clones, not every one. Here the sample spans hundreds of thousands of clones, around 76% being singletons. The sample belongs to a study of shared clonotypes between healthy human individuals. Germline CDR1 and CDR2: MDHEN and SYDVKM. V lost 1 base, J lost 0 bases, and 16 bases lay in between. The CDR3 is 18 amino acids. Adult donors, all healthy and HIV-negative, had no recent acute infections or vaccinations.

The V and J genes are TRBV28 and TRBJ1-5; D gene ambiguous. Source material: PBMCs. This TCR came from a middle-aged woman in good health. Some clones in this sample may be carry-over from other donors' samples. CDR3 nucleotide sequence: TGTGCCAGCAGTTTATCCCAGATACGGATACCTAGCAATCAGCCCCAGCATTTT. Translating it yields CASSLSQIRIPSNQPQHF.